The clone carrying this T cell receptor (beta chain) was observed a single time. These data belong to a study of blood T cell repertoires in COVID-19. Background on the study: Acute and convalescent COVID-19 specimens originated in the United States, Italy and Spain. T cells, B-cell-depleted T cells, or PBMCs provided the cDNA or gDNA that served as material.

This CDR3 comprises 15 residues. Trimming shortened V by 7 bases and J by 5 bases, and 23 bases separated the two germline ends. The germline V gene has CDR1 SQVTM and CDR2 ANQGSEA. In the authors' methods: Nucleated cell number was recorded as an estimate derived from reference gene primer amplification. Data came from immunoSEQ multiplex PCR; TCRdb stores just in-frame clones and leaves some out. V and J calls and clone size come straight from that table; D and trimming were deduced from the DNA. The sample has about 180,000 clones, about four fifths seen once. Those enrolled in Seattle joined during active infection and were followed longitudinally afterward.

J is TRBJ1-2 and V is TRBV29-1; D perhaps matches TRBD1 (6 bases). This clonotype was obtained from a woman aged 55-69 years with COVID-19, enrolled during active disease. The source material was peripheral blood. CDR3 amino acids: CSARPGGAEAYGYTF. The CDR3 DNA follows: TGCAGCGCACGCCCGGGGGGGGCCGAGGCATATGGCTACACCTTC.